The 17 T cell receptor beta chains below come from one sample, sequenced in a study of patients and donors after allogeneic stem cell transplantation. One entry per CDR3 protein, called by TCRdb with MiXCR from the RT-PCR reads. The table has about 160,000 distinct CDR3 sequences, approximately 24% seen once. Sequenced material: blood, either unsorted or a sorted T cell fraction (not recorded which). Every receptor here comes from a human donor who was either an allogeneic HSCT recipient or a stem cell or donor lymphocyte infusion donor (not recorded which). It is not recorded whose cells these are; they may come from a transplant donor.

J is TRBJ1-1 and V is TRBV12-3 or TRBV12-4, with 12 bases that match TRBD1. The junction had 6 bases not matched to a gene; V was cut back by 6 bases and J by 1 base. The CDR3 extends over 16 amino acids. The CDR3 bases are TGTGCCAGCAGCCTGGGACAGGGGGCCTCGAACACTGAAGCTTTCTTT. It specifies CASSLGQGASNTEAFF.

V gene TRBV20-1 combines with J gene TRBJ2-7; D remains unclear. The CDR3 has 15 amino acids. V lost 1 base and J 3 bases, leaving 16 bases between the germline ends. Germline values: CDR1 DFQATT, CDR2 SNEGSKA (reference sequence). The CDR3 loop reads CSARGHGGEVYEQYF. Written as DNA, the CDR3 is TGCAGTGCTAGAGGCCATGGTGGGGAAGTCTACGAGCAGTACTTC.

This chain connects TRBV4-1 to TRBJ2-3; TRBD2 matches at 13 bases. V lost 4 bases, J lost 4 bases, and 14 bases stayed unmatched. The CDR3 runs 19 residues. Germline CDR1 and CDR2: MGHRA and YSYEKL. The CDR3 is CASSLTDWWTSGSSDTQYF. The DNA of the CDR3 is TGCGCCAGCAGCCTTACGGACTGGTGGACTAGCGGGAGCTCAGATACGCAGTATTTT.

The V call is TRBV11-2, the J call TRBJ1-2; 7 bases are shared with TRBD1. The CDR3 consists of 15 residues. Germline-derived CDR1 and CDR2 are SGHAT and FQNNGV. The junction had 12 bases not matched to a gene; V was cut back by 4 bases and J by 7 bases. The CDR3 nucleotides are TGTGCCAGCAGCTCGATCCAGGACAGGAAGGCTGGCTACACCTTC. Translating gives CASSSIQDRKAGYTF.

This chain links TRBV25-1 with TRBJ2-5; 8 bases align to TRBD1. Germline assignment: CDR1 MGHDK and CDR2 SYGVNS. V shed 0 bases and J 1 base; nucleotides not matched to a gene: 4. This CDR3 spans 16 amino acids. In DNA, the CDR3 is TGTGCCAGCAGTGAATATATGGGACAGGTCCAAGAGACCCAGTACTTC. Translated, it gives CASSEYMGQVQETQYF.

The chain is built from TRBV15 and TRBJ2-7, with D hard to call. CDR1 and CDR2 (germline): LNHNV, YYDKDF (reference sequence). The CDR3 covers 11 residues. The ends were cut back, 9 bases at V and 2 bases at J, with 8 bases in the middle. CDR3 sequence reads: CATSETYEQYF. CDR3 DNA sequence: TGTGCCACTTCGGAAACCTACGAGCAGTACTTC. Together with reference TRBV15 and TRBJ2-7, the CDR3 gives the full variable domain: DAMVIQNPRYQVTQFGKPVTLSCSQTLNHNVMYWYQQKSSQAPKLLFHYYDKDFNNEADTPDNFQSRRPNTSFCFLDIRSPGLGDTAMYLCATSETYEQYFGPGTRLTVT.

Notes on this clonotype: A much larger clone differs by one base, so this may be a read error. The V call is TRBV29-1, the J call TRBJ1-1; D ambiguous. V was clipped by 0 bases and J by 3 bases, with 8 bases between them. The CDR3 spans 13 residues. The germline V gene has CDR1 SQVTM and CDR2 ANQGSEA. The CDR3 here is CSVEDNTYTEAFF. The CDR3 DNA follows: TGCAGCGTTGAAGATAATACGTACACTGAAGCTTTCTTT. The full variable domain, rest sourced from reference TRBV29-1 and TRBJ1-1, is SAVISQKPSRDICQRGTSLTIQCQVDSQVTMMFWYRQQPGQSLTLIATANQGSEATYESGFVIDKFPISRPNLTFSTLTVSNMSPEDSSIYLCSVEDNTYTEAFFGQGTRLTVV.

J is TRBJ2-7 and V is TRBV10-3, with 10 bases aligning to TRBD1. V trimming: 0 bases; J trimming: 3 bases; junction bases outside the gene matches: 14. CDR3 length equals 19 residues. CDR1 and CDR2 (germline): ENHRY, SYGVKD. The CDR3 protein is CAISESPTPGQGNIYEQYF. DNA of the CDR3: TGTGCCATCAGTGAGTCCCCAACCCCGGGACAGGGGAACATCTACGAGCAGTACTTC.

J is TRBJ1-1 and V is TRBV18, with 7 bases fitting TRBD1. The CDR3 consists of 14 residues. Germline CDR1 and CDR2: KGHSH and LQKENI. Trimming removed 4 bases from V and 13 bases from J; junction bases left unmatched: 15. CDR3 sequence: CASSQSQGIEYGFF. CDR3 coding DNA: TGTGCCAGCTCACAATCACAGGGGATCGAGTATGGTTTCTTT.

V usage is TRBV7-9 and J usage is TRBJ2-7, with TRBD2 identical over 13 bases. CDR3 length: 14 amino acids. CDR1 SEHNR and CDR2 FQNEAQ come from the germline V gene (reference sequence). V was clipped by 5 bases and J by 5 bases; unmatched bases: 3. In DNA, the CDR3 is TGTGCCAGCAGCCAAGGACTAGCGGGGGACGAGCAGTACTTC. Translating gives CASSQGLAGDEQYF.

V is TRBV5-1 and J is TRBJ1-1; 8 bases fit TRBD1. The J segment lost 4 bases and the V segment lost 3 bases, leaving 5 bases of the junction unmatched. The CDR3 is made up of 14 amino acids. The germline V gene has CDR1 SGHRS and CDR2 YFSETQ. CDR3: CASSSRGPGTEAFF. The CDR3 nucleotides are TGCGCCAGCAGCTCCAGGGGGCCCGGCACTGAAGCTTTCTTT. The variable domain in full, completed from reference TRBV5-1 and TRBJ1-1, reads KAGVTQTPRYLIKTRGQQVTLSCSPISGHRSVSWYQQTPGQGLQFLFEYFSETQRNKGNFPGRFSGRQFSNSRSEMNVSTLELGDSALYLCASSSRGPGTEAFFGQGTRLTVV.

This clonotype was picked up a small number of times. V is TRBV20-1 and J is TRBJ2-7; 13 bases map to TRBD2. The CDR3 covers 14 residues. Unmatched junction bases numbered 6, after V lost 6 bases and J lost 4 bases. Germline loops: CDR1 DFQATT, CDR2 SNEGSKA (reference sequence). The CDR3, as DNA: TGCAGTGCCACCGGGACTAGCGGGAAATACGAGCAGTACTTC. It yields the protein CSATGTSGKYEQYF.

This clonotype has more than one count but fewer than ten. The chain couples TRBV13 to TRBJ2-7; perhaps TRBD1 as D (6 bases). The CDR3 covers 12 residues. The germline CDR1 and CDR2 sequences are PRHDT and FYEKMQ (reference sequence). The ends were cut back, 3 bases at V and 6 bases at J, with 9 bases in the middle. Written as DNA, the CDR3 is TGTGCCAGCAGCTTTGGGGGCCGCGAGCAGTACTTC. This encodes CASSFGGREQYF.

A few counts support this clonotype. The chain combines TRBV5-6 with TRBJ2-1, with 8 bases that match TRBD1. The germline gives CDR1 SGHDT, CDR2 YYEEEE. With V trimmed by 4 bases and J by 5 bases, 14 bases remained unmatched. The CDR3 covers 17 residues. CDR3 in DNA: TGTGCCAGCAGCCTTGATCCAGGGGGCTTGGAGAACAATGAGCAGTTCTTC. Translating it yields CASSLDPGGLENNEQFF.

This chain links TRBV15 with TRBJ2-3, with D possibly TRBD2 on 6 matching bases. This CDR3 spans 14 amino acids. Germline loops: CDR1 LNHNV, CDR2 YYDKDF (reference sequence). Trimming pared 5 bases from V and 2 bases from J, leaving 11 bases between. The CDR3 region is CATSRRDYTDTQYF. CDR3 nucleotides: TGTGCCACCAGCCGGCGGGATTACACAGATACGCAGTATTTT.

V gene TRBV3-1 combines with J gene TRBJ1-1; D is unclear. The CDR3 is 14 amino acids. The V and J ends lost 5 bases and 5 bases respectively, with 15 bases between them. The germline V gene has CDR1 LGHDT and CDR2 YNNKEL (reference sequence). The CDR3 coding sequence is TGTGCCAGCAGCGGCGACTTCGAGGGAACTGAAGCTTTCTTT. It is translated as CASSGDFEGTEAFF.

The chain joins TRBV5-1 to TRBJ2-2, with TRBD2 identical over 10 bases. CDR1 and CDR2 (germline): SGHRS, YFSETQ. V lost 4 bases and J lost 3; bases outside the gene matches: 3. This CDR3 comprises 15 residues. In nucleotides, the CDR3 is TGCGCCAGCAGCATAGCGGGAGGAGACACCGGGGAGCTGTTTTTT. The encoded protein is CASSIAGGDTGELFF.